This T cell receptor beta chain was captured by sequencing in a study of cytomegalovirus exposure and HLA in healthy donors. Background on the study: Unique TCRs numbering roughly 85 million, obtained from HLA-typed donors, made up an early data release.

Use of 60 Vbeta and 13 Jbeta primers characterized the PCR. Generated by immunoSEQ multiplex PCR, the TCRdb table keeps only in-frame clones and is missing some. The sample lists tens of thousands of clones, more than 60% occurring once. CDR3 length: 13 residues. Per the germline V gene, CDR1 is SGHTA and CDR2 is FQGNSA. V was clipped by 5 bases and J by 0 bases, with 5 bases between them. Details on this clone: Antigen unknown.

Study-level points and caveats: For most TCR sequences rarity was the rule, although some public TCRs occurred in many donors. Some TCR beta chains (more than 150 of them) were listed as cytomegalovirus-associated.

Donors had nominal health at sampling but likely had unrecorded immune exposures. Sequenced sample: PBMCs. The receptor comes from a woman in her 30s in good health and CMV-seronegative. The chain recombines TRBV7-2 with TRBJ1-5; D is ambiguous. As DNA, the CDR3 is TGTGCCAGCAGCCAGGATAGCAATCAGCCCCAGCATTTT. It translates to CASSQDSNQPQHF.